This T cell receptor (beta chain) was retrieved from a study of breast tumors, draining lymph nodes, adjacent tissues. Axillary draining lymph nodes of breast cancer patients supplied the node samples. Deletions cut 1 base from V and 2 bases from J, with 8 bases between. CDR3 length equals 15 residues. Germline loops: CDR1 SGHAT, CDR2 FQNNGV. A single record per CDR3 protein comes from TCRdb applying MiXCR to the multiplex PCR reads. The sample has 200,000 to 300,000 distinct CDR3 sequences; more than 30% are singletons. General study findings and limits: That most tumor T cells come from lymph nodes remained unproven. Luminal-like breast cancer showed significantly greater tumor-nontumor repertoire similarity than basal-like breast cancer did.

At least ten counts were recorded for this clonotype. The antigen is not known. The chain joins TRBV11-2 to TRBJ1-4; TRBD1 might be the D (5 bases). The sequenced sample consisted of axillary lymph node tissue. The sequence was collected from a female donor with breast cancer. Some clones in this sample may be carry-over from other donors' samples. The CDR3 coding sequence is TGTGCCAGCAGCTTAGGGACAACCACTAATGAAAAACTGTTTTTT. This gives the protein CASSLGTTTNEKLFF.